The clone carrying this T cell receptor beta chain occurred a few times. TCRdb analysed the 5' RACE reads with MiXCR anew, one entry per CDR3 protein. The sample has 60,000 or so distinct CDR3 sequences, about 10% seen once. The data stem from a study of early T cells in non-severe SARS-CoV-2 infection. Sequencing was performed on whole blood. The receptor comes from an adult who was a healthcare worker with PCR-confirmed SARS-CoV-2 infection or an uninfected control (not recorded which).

The CDR3 nucleotides read TGCAGCGTTGAGATGGGGGGGACCCAGTACTTC. Its translation: CSVEMGGTQYF. The gene calls are TRBV29-1 and TRBJ2-5, with a weak D call TRBD2 (6 bases). Trimming left V 3 bases short and J 7 bases short, with 9 bases between. CDR3 length: 11 residues. Germline V gene data show CDR1 as SQVTM and CDR2 as ANQGSEA.